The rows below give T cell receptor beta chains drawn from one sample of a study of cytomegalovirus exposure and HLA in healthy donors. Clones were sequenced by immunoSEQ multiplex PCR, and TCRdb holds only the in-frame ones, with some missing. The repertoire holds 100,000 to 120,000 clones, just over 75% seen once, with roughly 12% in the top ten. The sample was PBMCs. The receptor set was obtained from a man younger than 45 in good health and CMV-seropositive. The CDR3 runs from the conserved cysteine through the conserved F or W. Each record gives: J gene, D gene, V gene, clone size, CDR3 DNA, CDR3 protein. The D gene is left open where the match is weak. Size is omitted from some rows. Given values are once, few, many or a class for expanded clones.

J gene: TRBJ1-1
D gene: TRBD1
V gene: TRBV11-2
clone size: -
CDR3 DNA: TGTGCCAGCAGCCACGGGACAGGGGGACGGACTGAAGCTTTCTTT
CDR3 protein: CASSHGTGGRTEAFF

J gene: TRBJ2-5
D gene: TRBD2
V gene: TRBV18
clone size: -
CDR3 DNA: TGTGCCAGCTCACGATCCGGGGGGAACCAAGAGACCCAGTACTTC
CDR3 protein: CASSRSGGNQETQYF

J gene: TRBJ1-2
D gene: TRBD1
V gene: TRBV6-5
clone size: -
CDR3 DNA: TGTGCCAGCAGTTACCAATCCGGGACAGGAAATGGCTACACCTTC
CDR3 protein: CASSYQSGTGNGYTF

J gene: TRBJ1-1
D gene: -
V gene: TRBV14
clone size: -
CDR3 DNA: TGTGCCAGCAGCCAACAGGGGAGGAACACTGAAGCTTTCTTT
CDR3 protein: CASSQQGRNTEAFF

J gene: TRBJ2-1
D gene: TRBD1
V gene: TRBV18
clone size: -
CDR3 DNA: TGTGCCAGCTCACCCCGGACAGGTTGGGATTACAATGAGCAGTTCTTC
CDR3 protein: CASSPRTGWDYNEQFF

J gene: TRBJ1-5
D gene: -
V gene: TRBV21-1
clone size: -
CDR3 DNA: TGTGCCAGCAGCAAAGTGCTGACAGGGAATCAGCCCCAGCATTTT
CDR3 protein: CASSKVLTGNQPQHF

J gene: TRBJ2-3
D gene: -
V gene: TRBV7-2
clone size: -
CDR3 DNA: TGTGCCAGCAGCACGGGACTGGGGGGCACAGATACGCAGTATTTT
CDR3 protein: CASSTGLGGTDTQYF

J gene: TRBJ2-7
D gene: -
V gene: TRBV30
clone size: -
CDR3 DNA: TGTGCCTGGAGCCAAATCTACGAGCAGTACTTC
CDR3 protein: CAWSQIYEQYF

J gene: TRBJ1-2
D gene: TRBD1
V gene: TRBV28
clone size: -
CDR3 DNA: TGTGCCAGCAGTTCCCAGACAGGGTATGGCTACACCTTC
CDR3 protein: CASSSQTGYGYTF

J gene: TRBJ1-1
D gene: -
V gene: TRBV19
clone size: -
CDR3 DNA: TGTGCCAGTAGTTCCCAAACGACAGCGAACACTGAAGCTTTCTTT
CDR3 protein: CASSSQTTANTEAFF

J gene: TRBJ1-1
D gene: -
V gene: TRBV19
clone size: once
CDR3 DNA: TGTGCCAGTAGTATAAACAGCCCCAACACTGAAGCTTTCTTT
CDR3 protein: CASSINSPNTEAFF

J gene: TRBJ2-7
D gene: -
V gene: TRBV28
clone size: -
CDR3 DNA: TGTGCCAGCAGTCCGTTACAGTACGAGCAGTACTTC
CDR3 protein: CASSPLQYEQYF

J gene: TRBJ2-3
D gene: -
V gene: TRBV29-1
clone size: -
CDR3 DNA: TGCAGCGTTGACGGGGTACCAGATACGCAGTATTTT
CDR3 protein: CSVDGVPDTQYF

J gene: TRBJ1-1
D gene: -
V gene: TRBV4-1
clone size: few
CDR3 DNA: TGCGCCAGCAGCCCAGGCCCGGCAGGAACGAACACTGAAGCTTTCTTT
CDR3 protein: CASSPGPAGTNTEAFF

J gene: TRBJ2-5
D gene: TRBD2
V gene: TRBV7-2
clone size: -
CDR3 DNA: TGTGCCAGCAGGCAAACTAGCGGGGAAGAGACCCAGTACTTC
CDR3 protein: CASRQTSGEETQYF

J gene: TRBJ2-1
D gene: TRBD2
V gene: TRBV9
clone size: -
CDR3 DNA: TGTGCCAGCAGCGCAGAAAGCGGGGGGGCCTACAATGAGCAGTTCTTC
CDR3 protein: CASSAESGGAYNEQFF

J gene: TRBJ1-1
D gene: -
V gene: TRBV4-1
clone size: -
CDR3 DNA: TGCGCCAGCAGCCAGGGCTGGACTGAAGCTTTCTTT
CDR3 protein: CASSQGWTEAFF

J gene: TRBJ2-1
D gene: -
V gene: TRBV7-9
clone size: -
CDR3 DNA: TGTGCCAGCACCTCCCCGCGTGGCAGGGAGGAGTCCTACAATGAGCAGTTCTTC
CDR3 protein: CASTSPRGREESYNEQFF

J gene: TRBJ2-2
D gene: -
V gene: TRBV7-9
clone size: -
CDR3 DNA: TGTGCCAGCAGCTTACGAGGGCCAAACACCGGGGAGCTGTTTTTT
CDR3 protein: CASSLRGPNTGELFF

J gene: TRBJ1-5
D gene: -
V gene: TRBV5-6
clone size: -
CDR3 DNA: TGTGCCAGCAGCTTCACAGGTACCCCGATTAGCAATCAGCCCCAGCATTTT
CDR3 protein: CASSFTGTPISNQPQHF

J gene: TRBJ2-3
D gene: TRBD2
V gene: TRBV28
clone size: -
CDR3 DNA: TGTGCCAGCAGTTTCGGCAGCGGGGGGAGGGGTACGCAGTATTTT
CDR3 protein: CASSFGSGGRGTQYF

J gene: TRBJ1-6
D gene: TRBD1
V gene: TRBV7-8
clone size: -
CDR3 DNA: TGTGCCAGCAGCTTACGTGGGACAGAAACCTATAATTCACCCCTCCACTTT
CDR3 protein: CASSLRGTETYNSPLHF

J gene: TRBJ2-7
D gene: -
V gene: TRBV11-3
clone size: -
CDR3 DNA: TGTGCCAGCAGCTCTTTACTAGAAAGCGAGCAGTACTTC
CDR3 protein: CASSSLLESEQYF

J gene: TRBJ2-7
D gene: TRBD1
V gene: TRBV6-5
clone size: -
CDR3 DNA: TGTGCCAGCAGCGGGACAGGGAGCTCCTACGAGCAGTACTTC
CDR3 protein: CASSGTGSSYEQYF

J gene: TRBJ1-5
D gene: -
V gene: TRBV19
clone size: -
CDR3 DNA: TGTGCCAGTACCCCGGCCCCGGGTGGGAATCAGCCCCAGCATTTT
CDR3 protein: CASTPAPGGNQPQHF

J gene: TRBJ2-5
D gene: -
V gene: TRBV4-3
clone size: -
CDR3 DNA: TGCGCCAGCAGCCATCGCCAGGGCCAAGAGACCCAGTACTTC
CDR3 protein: CASSHRQGQETQYF

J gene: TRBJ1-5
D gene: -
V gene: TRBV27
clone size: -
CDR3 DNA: TGTGCCAGCAAAGGGCAGGGTCAGCCCCAGCATTTT
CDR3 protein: CASKGQGQPQHF

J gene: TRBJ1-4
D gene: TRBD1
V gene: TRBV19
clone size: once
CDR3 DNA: TGTGCCAGTACGGGACAGGGTAATGAAAAACTGTTTTTT
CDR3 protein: CASTGQGNEKLFF

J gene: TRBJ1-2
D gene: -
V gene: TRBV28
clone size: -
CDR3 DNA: TGTGCCAGCAGTCCCCCCGTCTATGGCTACACCTTC
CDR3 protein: CASSPPVYGYTF

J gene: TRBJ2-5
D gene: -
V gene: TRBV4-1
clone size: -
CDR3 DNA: TGCGCCAGCAGCCAAGACCCCACAGTTCAAGAGACCCAGTACTTC
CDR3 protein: CASSQDPTVQETQYF

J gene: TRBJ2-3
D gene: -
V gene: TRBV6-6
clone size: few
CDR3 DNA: TGTGCCAGCACCATCGGAGGGGCATCAGATACGCAGTATTTT
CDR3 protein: CASTIGGASDTQYF

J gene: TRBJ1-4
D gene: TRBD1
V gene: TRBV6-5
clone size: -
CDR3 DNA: TGTGCCAGTCAGGGGGGCCCCAACGCGAAACTGTTTTTT
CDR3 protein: CASQGGPNAKLFF

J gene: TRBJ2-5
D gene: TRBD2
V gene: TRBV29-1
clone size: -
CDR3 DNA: TGCAGCGTCCGGCGGGGGGGACAAGAGACCCAGTACTTC
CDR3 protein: CSVRRGGQETQYF

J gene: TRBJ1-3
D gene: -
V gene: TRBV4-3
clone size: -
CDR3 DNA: TGCGCCAGCAGCCAAGATCTTCCGGGGTCCTCTGGAAACACCATATATTTT
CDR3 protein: CASSQDLPGSSGNTIYF

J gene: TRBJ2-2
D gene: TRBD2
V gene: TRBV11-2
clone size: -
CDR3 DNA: TGTGCCAGTCTCGGACTAGCGTTTGCCGGGGAGCTGTTTTTT
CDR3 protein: CASLGLAFAGELFF

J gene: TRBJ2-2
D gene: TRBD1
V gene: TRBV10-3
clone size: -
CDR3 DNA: TGTGCCGCCACCAAGGCGGACAGGGGGGGCACCGGGGAGCTGTTTTTT
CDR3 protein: CAATKADRGGTGELFF

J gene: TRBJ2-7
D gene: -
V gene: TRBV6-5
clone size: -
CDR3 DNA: TGTGCCAGCAGAAGGACAAGAAGCTTCTACGAGCAGTACTTC
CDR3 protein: CASRRTRSFYEQYF

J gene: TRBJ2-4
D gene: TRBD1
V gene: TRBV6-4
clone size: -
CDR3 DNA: TGTGCCAGCAGTGACGGGACAGGGGGCAACATTCAGTACTTC
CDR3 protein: CASSDGTGGNIQYF

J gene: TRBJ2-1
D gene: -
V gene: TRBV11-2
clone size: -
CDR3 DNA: TGTGCCGGCAGCTTAACGGTTAGTTTGGATGAGCAGTTCTTC
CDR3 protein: CAGSLTVSLDEQFF

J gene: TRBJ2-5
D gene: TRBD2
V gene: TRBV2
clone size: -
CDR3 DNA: TGTGCCAGCAGCGCGGGGGGGGAAGAGACCCAGTACTTC
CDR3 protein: CASSAGGEETQYF

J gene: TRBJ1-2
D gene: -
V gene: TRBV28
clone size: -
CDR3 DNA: TGTGCCAGCAGTTTGGACAAGTCCCCCTATGGCTACACCTTC
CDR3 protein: CASSLDKSPYGYTF

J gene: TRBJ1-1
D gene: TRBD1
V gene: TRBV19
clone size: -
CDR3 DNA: TGTGCCAGTAGTGCCGGACAGGGAGCGAACACTGAAGCTTTCTTT
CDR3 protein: CASSAGQGANTEAFF

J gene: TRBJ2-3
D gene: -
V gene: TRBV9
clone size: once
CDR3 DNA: TGTGCCAGCGGCCTCGCGGGCGCGGATACGCAGTATTTT
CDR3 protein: CASGLAGADTQYF

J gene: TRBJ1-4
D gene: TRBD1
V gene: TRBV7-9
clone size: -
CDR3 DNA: TGTGCCAGCAGCAGGGACAGCTCTGAAAAACTGTTTTTT
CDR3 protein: CASSRDSSEKLFF

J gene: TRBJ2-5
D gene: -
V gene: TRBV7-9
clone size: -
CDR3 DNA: TGTGCCAGCAGCTCCCCTCCATCCAGCCAAGAGACCCAGTACTTC
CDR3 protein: CASSSPPSSQETQYF

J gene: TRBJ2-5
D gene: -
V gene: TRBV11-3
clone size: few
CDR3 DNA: TGTGCCAGCAGCCCCCGAGCCAGGGAAGGGGAGACCCAGTACTTC
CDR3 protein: CASSPRAREGETQYF

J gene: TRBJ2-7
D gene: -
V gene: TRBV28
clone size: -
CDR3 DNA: TGTGCCAGCAGTTTATGGCAGGGGTCCTACGAGCAGTACTTC
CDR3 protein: CASSLWQGSYEQYF

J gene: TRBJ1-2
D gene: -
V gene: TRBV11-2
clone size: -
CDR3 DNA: TGTGCCAGCAGTCCGGTACCGTCTGGCTATGGCTACACCTTC
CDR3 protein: CASSPVPSGYGYTF

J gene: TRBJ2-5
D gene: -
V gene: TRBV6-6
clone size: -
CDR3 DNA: TGTGCCAGCCGGAGCGCTGGATACCAAGAGACCCAGTACTTC
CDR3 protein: CASRSAGYQETQYF

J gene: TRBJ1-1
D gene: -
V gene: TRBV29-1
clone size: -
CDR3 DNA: TGCAGCGTTGCTGGTGCCGGAAGCGGCGGCACTGAAGCTTTCTTT
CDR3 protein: CSVAGAGSGGTEAFF

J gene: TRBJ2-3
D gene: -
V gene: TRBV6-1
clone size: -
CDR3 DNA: TGTGCCACGACAGATAGCACAGATACGCAGTATTTT
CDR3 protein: CATTDSTDTQYF

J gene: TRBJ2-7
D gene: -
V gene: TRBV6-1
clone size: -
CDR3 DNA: TGTGCCAGCAGTTTATTGGGCCATCCCGAGCAGTACTTC
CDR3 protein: CASSLLGHPEQYF

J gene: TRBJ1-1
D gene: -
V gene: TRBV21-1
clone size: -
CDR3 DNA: TGTGCCAGCACCTACAGGGAGGGGATTAACACTGAAGCTTTCTTT
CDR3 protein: CASTYREGINTEAFF